A single T cell receptor beta chain is shown here with its context. The CDR3 loop spans 12 amino acids. V shed 5 bases and J shed 6 bases, with 9 bases lying between them. CDR1 and CDR2 (germline): SGHVS, FQNEAQ. This specimen belongs to a study of T cells in tuberculosis. Sequenced by immunoSEQ multiplex PCR; TCRdb stores in-frame clones only, minus some. Here the sample spans roughly 61,000 clones, over 75% being singletons. Study-wide results and caveats: Low-affinity CD1B-GMM tetramer-binding T cells may have been missed.

After thawing and overnight rest, PBMC were stained with GMM-loaded CD1B tetramer, viability dye and anti-CD3 for sorting. The CD1B tetramers carried C32 glucose monomycolate purified from Rhodococcus equi. CD14-expressing monocytes were removed from PBMC before cryopreservation and sorting. The material sequenced was CD1b-GMM tetramer-negative cells sorted from PBMCs. V and J are TRBV7-8 and TRBJ2-3, with D perhaps TRBD1 (6 bases). The clonotype originates from an adult woman with latent tuberculosis. The CDR3 sequence: CASSTQGDTQYF. The CDR3 DNA is TGTGCCAGCAGCACCCAGGGGGATACGCAGTATTTT. Based on the CDR3 plus reference TRBV7-8 and TRBJ2-3, the full variable domain is GAGVSQSPRYKVAKRGQDVALRCDPISGHVSLFWYQQALGQGPEFLTYFQNEAQLDKSGLPSDRFFAERPEGSVSTLKIQRTQQEDSAVYLCASSTQGDTQYFGPGTRLTVL.